These 8 T cell receptor beta chains came from one sample sequenced in a study of blood T cell repertoires in COVID-19. The repertoire was sequenced with immunoSEQ multiplex PCR; TCRdb's copy has only in-frame clones and lacks some. The sample lists 190,000 or so clones, approximately 89% seen once, with 2% to 3% in the top ten. Sequencing was performed on peripheral blood. Receptors were obtained from a man between 40 and 49 years old with active or convalescent COVID-19.

The chain combines TRBV4-1 with TRBJ1-5, with 7 bases that match TRBD1. V was clipped by 0 bases and J by 5 bases; unmatched bases: 7. The CDR3 is 16 amino acids. CDR1 is MGHRA, CDR2 YSYEKL, per germline. Here the CDR3 reads CASSQDARGKYQPQHF. CDR3 DNA: TGCGCCAGCAGCCAAGATGCCAGGGGGAAGTATCAGCCCCAGCATTTT.

The chain is built from TRBV27 and TRBJ1-5; no clear D. The CDR3 consists of 16 residues. Germline CDR1 reads MNHEY; CDR2 reads SMNVEV (reference sequence). Trimming took 0 bases from V and 1 from J, leaving 10 bases between them. CDR3 amino acids: CASSLSSGRSNQPQHF. CDR3 DNA: TGTGCCAGCAGTTTATCGTCAGGTAGGAGCAATCAGCCCCAGCATTTT.

This clone turned up a few times. The chain is built from TRBV19 and TRBJ1-5, with a weak D call TRBD1 (5 bases). V lost 3 bases to trimming and J lost 7 bases, with 7 bases between them. CDR1 LNHDA and CDR2 SQIVND come from the germline V gene (reference sequence). The CDR3 totals 12 residues. CDR3 in amino acids: CASSMGQQPQHF. The CDR3 coding sequence is TGTGCCAGTAGTATGGGGCAGCAGCCCCAGCATTTT.

The chain combines TRBV4-2 with TRBJ1-4; perhaps TRBD1 as D (6 bases). Looked up from germline, CDR1 is LGHNA and CDR2 is YNFKEQ. V lost 3 bases and J lost 10, with 21 bases in between. The CDR3 spans 16 residues. CDR3 DNA sequence: TGTGCCAGCAGCCAGAGCCACGGGACATCCTCTGGAAAACTGTTTTTT. Its translation is CASSQSHGTSSGKLFF.

The chain carries TRBV11-1 and TRBJ2-7; the D is unclear. Germline values: CDR1 SGHAT, CDR2 FQDESV (reference sequence). CDR3 length equals 11 residues. With 2 bases removed from V and 6 bases from J, the gap between germline ends came to 5 bases. In DNA form, the CDR3 reads TGTGCCAGCAGCTTATCAGGCGAGCAGTACTTC. Translating it yields CASSLSGEQYF.

The V call is TRBV23-1, the J call TRBJ2-7; D unclear. TRBV23-1 is sorted into the ORF group, with uncertain function. The CDR3 totals 13 residues. V was clipped by 6 bases and J by 7 bases, with 16 bases between them. The CDR3 loop reads CASRQRNRREQYF. DNA of the CDR3: TGCGCCAGCAGGCAGAGGAACCGCCGGGAGCAGTACTTC.

The chain links TRBV30 to TRBJ1-3; D perhaps matches TRBD1 (5 bases). The V end was cut by 2 bases, the J end by 0 bases, with 11 bases between. CDR3 length: 15 residues. Germline CDR1 is GTSNPN and CDR2 is SVGIG (reference sequence). This CDR3 is CAWSTGSSSGNTIYF. CDR3 DNA: TGTGCCTGGAGTACAGGATCCAGCTCTGGAAACACCATATATTTT.

This clone was seen only once. V gene TRBV11-2 combines with J gene TRBJ1-1; D not resolved. Per the germline V gene, CDR1 is SGHAT and CDR2 is FQNNGV. V was cut by 3 bases and J by 4 bases, with 6 bases left in between. The CDR3 contains 12 residues. The CDR3 reads CASSFVSTEAFF. CDR3 DNA: TGTGCCAGCAGCTTTGTGAGCACTGAAGCTTTCTTT. Combining the CDR3 with reference TRBV11-2 and TRBJ1-1 gives the whole variable domain EAGVAQSPRYKIIEKRQSVAFWCNPISGHATLYWYQQILGQGPKLLIQFQNNGVVDDSQLPKDRFSAERLKGVDSTLKIQPAKLEDSAVYLCASSFVSTEAFFGQGTRLTVV.